Included here is one T cell receptor beta chain sequence, with context. Its antigen is undetermined. The sample comes from a study of CD4 T cells in relation to SARS-CoV-2 and coronaviruses. Looking at the study overall: TCR beta CDR3s were sequenced after roughly eleven-day antigen culture of PBMCs.

This CDR3 comprises 15 residues. CDR1 is MNHEY, CDR2 SVGAGI, per germline. Trimming cost V 2 bases and J 10 bases; bases outside gene matches: 8. The method was immunoSEQ multiplex PCR; TCRdb's version includes in-frame clones alone and lacks a portion of them. The sample contains tens of thousands of clones, roughly 74% of which appear only once. CD4+ T cells from unexposed donors were obtained before the COVID-19 pandemic (2011-2018). CD4+ T cells were isolated from the cells after 10 days of culture. As cell numbers allowed, unexposed-donor CD4+ T cells faced SARS-CoV-2 S/N and four cold-coronavirus spikes. Each well had approximately 2.2 million PBMCs in around 4.9% human AB serum with IL-2.

The specimen was CD4+ T cells from PBMCs, cultured in vitro. The source of this sequence is a human donor in good health. The rearrangement joins TRBV6-5 to TRBJ1-1; the match to TRBD1 covers 12 bases. The CDR3 nucleotides are TGTGCCAGCAGTTACACCGGGACAGGGGGCATGGGAGCTTTCTTT. Its translation is CASSYTGTGGMGAFF.